This passage covers 31 T cell receptor beta chains from one sample sequenced in a study of OX40 agonist ivuxolimab in advanced cancers. Generated by immunoSEQ multiplex PCR, the TCRdb table keeps only in-frame clones and is missing some. The sample holds 50,000 to 65,000 clones, 80% to 85% seen once. The source was CD4+ or CD8+ T cells sorted from blood, collected in a trial of the OX40 agonist ivuxolimab. The receptors originated from an adult with an advanced solid tumor such as melanoma, head and neck, liver or kidney cancer.

The CDR3 sequence: CASSVELATHEQYF. For the CDR3, the DNA is TGCGCCAGCAGCGTAGAACTAGCGACCCACGAGCAGTACTTC. The genes are TRBV5-1 and TRBJ2-7; 7 positions match TRBD2. V lost 4 bases and J lost 5; bases outside the gene matches: 9. The CDR3 spans 14 residues. Germline CDR1 and CDR2: SGHRS and YFSETQ.

This clone was seen a handful of times. In DNA, the CDR3 is TGTGCCAGCAGCCCGCGTATAGGGGTGAGGGACGGGGAGCTGTTTTTT. This encodes CASSPRIGVRDGELFF. The chain employs TRBV7-6 and TRBJ2-2; D tentatively fits TRBD1 or TRBD2 (5 bases each). Per the germline V gene, CDR1 is SGHVS and CDR2 is FNYEAQ. CDR3 length equals 16 residues. The V end was cut by 5 bases, the J end by 7 bases, with 20 bases between.

The genes are TRBV6-5 and TRBJ1-2, with D tentatively TRBD1 (5 bases). Germline CDR1 MNHEY, CDR2 SVGAGI. The CDR3 loop spans 15 amino acids. The V end was cut by 5 bases, the J end by 4 bases, with 17 bases between. Written as DNA, the CDR3 is TGTGCCAGCAGTCCCGGCCAGGGCATCGGCTATGGCTACACCTTC. It codes for CASSPGQGIGYGYTF.

This chain joins TRBV7-2 and TRBJ1-2; no clear D. Germline CDR1 and CDR2: SGHTA and FQGNSA. CDR3 size: 13 residues. V was shortened by 0 bases and J by 2 bases, with 4 bases between the two germline ends. The CDR3 DNA sequence: TGTGCCAGCAGCTTAGCGGTCAACTATGGCTACACCTTC. Its protein is CASSLAVNYGYTF. The full variable domain, completed using reference TRBV7-2 and TRBJ1-2, is GAGVSQSPSNKVTEKGKDVELRCDPISGHTALYWYRQSLGQGLEFLIYFQGNSAPDKSGLPSDRFSAERTGGSVSTLTIQRTQQEDSAVYLCASSLAVNYGYTFGSGTRLTVV.

The chain joins TRBV6-6 to TRBJ1-2, with a weak D call TRBD1 (5 bases). Germline V gives CDR1 MNHNY, CDR2 SVGAGI (reference sequence). The CDR3 totals 12 residues. Trimming stripped 6 bases from V and 8 bases from J, with 13 bases between. This chain's CDR3 is CASRKGLVGYTF. The CDR3 DNA reads TGTGCCAGCAGGAAGGGACTGGTAGGCTACACCTTC.

In the case of this clone: Distinct nucleotide sequences in the sample also encode this CDR3. This CDR3 is CASSFQETQYF. CDR3 bases: TGCGCCAGCAGCTTTCAAGAGACCCAGTACTTC. The rearrangement links TRBV5-1 to TRBJ2-5; the D is unclear. Per the germline V gene, CDR1 is SGHRS and CDR2 is YFSETQ. The CDR3 contains 11 residues. Trimming cost V 2 bases and J 2 bases, with 1 base left between them.

The chain joins TRBV7-9 to TRBJ2-3, with 12 bases lining up with TRBD2. V lost 5 bases and J lost 0; bases outside the gene matches: 3. This CDR3 comprises 16 residues. CDR1 and CDR2 (germline): SEHNR, FQNEAQ (reference sequence). DNA of the CDR3: TGTGCCAGCAGCCTCGGGACTAGCGGGAGCACAGATACGCAGTATTTT. It specifies CASSLGTSGSTDTQYF.

This clone was picked up a small number of times. The chain joins TRBV30 to TRBJ1-6; TRBD1 might be the D (6 bases). CDR1 GTSNPN and CDR2 SVGIG come from the germline V gene (reference sequence). This CDR3 comprises 14 residues. Trimming took 0 bases from V and 7 from J, leaving 10 bases between them. The CDR3 DNA sequence: TGTGCCTGGAGTGTACGTAGGGGGAATTCACCCCTCCACTTT. It encodes CAWSVRRGNSPLHF.

V usage is TRBV21-1 and J usage is TRBJ2-1. TRBV21-1 corresponds to a pseudogene. This CDR3 comprises 15 residues. DNA for the CDR3: TGTGCCAGCAGCAAAAGTTCCCACCCGTACAATGAGCAGTTCTTC. Protein product: CASSKSSHPYNEQFF.

The rearrangement links TRBV5-1 to TRBJ2-6; 7 positions agree with TRBD1. The length of the CDR3 is 16 residues. The trim removed 4 bases at V and 4 bases at J, leaving 8 bases unmatched. Germline values: CDR1 SGHRS, CDR2 YFSETQ. The CDR3 loop reads CASSTNRGSGANVLTF. Here the CDR3 DNA reads TGCGCCAGCAGCACAAACAGGGGTTCCGGGGCCAACGTCCTGACTTTC.

The chain joins TRBV5-1 to TRBJ2-1; 11 bases line up with TRBD2. Germline lookup yields CDR1 SGHRS and CDR2 YFSETQ. The ends lost 0 bases at V and 3 bases at J; junction bases unmatched: 5. This CDR3 is 17 amino acids long. The DNA for the CDR3 is TGCGCCAGCAGCTTGGTTTCTAGCGGGGGGATCTACAATGAGCAGTTCTTC. Residues: CASSLVSSGGIYNEQFF. Using reference TRBV5-1 and TRBJ2-1 for the parts outside the CDR3, the full variable domain is KAGVTQTPRYLIKTRGQQVTLSCSPISGHRSVSWYQQTPGQGLQFLFEYFSETQRNKGNFPGRFSGRQFSNSRSEMNVSTLELGDSALYLCASSLVSSGGIYNEQFFGPGTRLTVL.

V is TRBV6-5 and J is TRBJ2-7; TRBD1 agrees at 9 bases. Unmatched junction bases numbered 2, after V lost 0 bases and J lost 5 bases. The CDR3 covers 14 residues. CDR1 is MNHEY and CDR2 is SVGAGI in the germline V gene. CDR3 amino acids: CASSYSGQGDEQYF. CDR3 nucleotide sequence: TGTGCCAGCAGTTACTCGGGACAGGGCGACGAGCAGTACTTC.

The rearrangement links TRBV11-2 to TRBJ2-1, with D possibly matching TRBD2 (5 bases). Germline CDR1 and CDR2: SGHAT and FQNNGV. CDR3 size: 16 residues. V was pared by 1 base and J by 8 bases, with 18 bases between. The CDR3 DNA reads TGTGCCAGCAGCTTAGGAATGTTCGCTAGCTCGGATGAGCAGTTCTTC. It yields the protein CASSLGMFASSDEQFF.

This clone occurred once. The rearrangement uses TRBV9 and TRBJ2-1, with D possibly called TRBD1 or TRBD2 (5 bases each). The CDR3 totals 15 residues. Trimming took off 0 bases at V and 0 bases at J, with 7 bases between the two ends. Germline CDR1 is SGDLS and CDR2 is YYNGEE. The CDR3 sequence is CASSVGGDSYNEQFF. In DNA, the CDR3 is TGTGCCAGCAGCGTAGGAGGGGACTCCTACAATGAGCAGTTCTTC.

The chain joins TRBV6-4 to TRBJ2-2; 8 nucleotides agree with TRBD1. CDR3 length equals 15 residues. The V gene's germline CDR1 is MRHNA and CDR2 SNTAGT. V trimming: 5 bases; J trimming: 0 bases; junction bases outside the gene matches: 2. For the CDR3, the DNA is TGTGCCAGCAGTCCGGGACAGGCGAACACCGGGGAGCTGTTTTTT. It codes for CASSPGQANTGELFF.

The rearrangement joins TRBV5-1 to TRBJ2-5; a weak D match, TRBD1 (6 bases). Per the germline V gene, CDR1 is SGHRS and CDR2 is YFSETQ. This CDR3 comprises 14 residues. Trimming took off 3 bases at V and 1 base at J, with 10 bases between the two ends. This chain's CDR3 is CASSSGQSQETQYF. The CDR3 region has the DNA TGCGCCAGCAGCTCCGGACAGAGCCAAGAGACCCAGTACTTC. Complete variable domain (other parts from reference TRBV5-1 and TRBJ2-5): KAGVTQTPRYLIKTRGQQVTLSCSPISGHRSVSWYQQTPGQGLQFLFEYFSETQRNKGNFPGRFSGRQFSNSRSEMNVSTLELGDSALYLCASSSGQSQETQYFGPGTRLLVL.

The sample holds many counts of this clone. This chain joins TRBV6-4 and TRBJ1-6; no firm D call. The CDR3 sequence is 13 residues long. CDR1 and CDR2 (germline): MRHNA, SNTAGT. The ends were cut back, 0 bases at V and 9 bases at J, with 6 bases in the middle. In DNA, the CDR3 is TGTGCCAGCAGTGACTCGGAGGGTTCACCCCTCCACTTT. It codes for CASSDSEGSPLHF.

The gene calls are TRBV2 and TRBJ1-2, with D maybe TRBD1 (6 bases). This CDR3 has 12 residues. V shed 4 bases and J shed 8 bases, with 11 bases lying between them. From germline, CDR1 is SNHLY and CDR2 FYNNEI. The CDR3 region is CASSGAGDGYTF. The DNA of the CDR3 is TGTGCCAGCAGTGGGGCAGGGGACGGCTACACCTTC.

This clone was seen just once. V usage is TRBV5-1 and J usage is TRBJ1-4; D call uncertain. The V gene lost 1 base and the J gene lost 10 bases, with 8 bases spanning the gap. CDR1 SGHRS and CDR2 YFSETQ come from the germline V gene. The CDR3 is 12 residues long. CDR3 DNA: TGCGCCAGCAGCTTGAATGATCGAAAACTGTTTTTT. It is translated as CASSLNDRKLFF. Using reference TRBV5-1 and TRBJ1-4 for the parts outside the CDR3, the full variable domain is KAGVTQTPRYLIKTRGQQVTLSCSPISGHRSVSWYQQTPGQGLQFLFEYFSETQRNKGNFPGRFSGRQFSNSRSEMNVSTLELGDSALYLCASSLNDRKLFFGSGTQLSVL.

V and J are TRBV27 and TRBJ2-2; 10 bases match TRBD1. The CDR3 runs 14 residues. J gave up 6 bases and V 5 bases, and 3 bases lay outside the gene matches. Germline V gene lookup returns CDR1 MNHEY and CDR2 SMNVEV (reference sequence). The CDR3, as DNA: TGTGCCAGCAGTCAAGACAGGGGGCCCGGGGAGCTGTTTTTT. Translated: CASSQDRGPGELFF.

The genes are TRBV7-9 and TRBJ2-3; D is ambiguous. The CDR3 covers 14 residues. V was cut by 5 bases and J by 2 bases, with 11 bases left in between. The germline V gene has CDR1 SEHNR and CDR2 FQNEAQ (reference sequence). CDR3 bases: TGTGCCAGCAGCCCCCCTCGACCCACAGATACGCAGTATTTT. Protein: CASSPPRPTDTQYF.

V and J are TRBV27 and TRBJ2-2, with 9 bases that match TRBD2. The CDR3 consists of 15 residues. Germline V gene sequence: CDR1 MNHEY, CDR2 SMNVEV (reference sequence). V dropped 6 bases and J dropped 5; count of bases not matched to a gene: 7. The CDR3 DNA reads TGTGCCAGCAGAACAGGGACTAGCTCTACCGGGGAGCTGTTTTTT. Translating it yields CASRTGTSSTGELFF.

The V and J genes are TRBV18 and TRBJ1-3; D may be TRBD1 (5 bases). In germline, CDR1 is KGHSH, CDR2 LQKENI. The CDR3 is 13 amino acids. Between the trimmed V and J ends, which lost 4 bases and 4 bases, there was a span of 8 bases. The CDR3 bases are TGTGCCAGCTCACTGGACATGGGAAACACCATATATTTT. Protein: CASSLDMGNTIYF. The full variable domain, completed using reference TRBV18 and TRBJ1-3, is NAGVMQNPRHLVRRRGQEARLRCSPMKGHSHVYWYRQLPEEGLKFMVYLQKENIIDESGMPKERFSAEFPKEGPSILRIQQVVRGDSAAYFCASSLDMGNTIYFGEGSWLTVV.

The chain has TRBV7-3 and TRBJ2-5; no definite D call. The germline CDR1 and CDR2 sequences are SGHTA and FQGTGA. The CDR3 totals 12 residues. V was clipped by 8 bases and J by 5 bases, with 12 bases between them. In DNA, the CDR3 is TGTGCCAGCGAGAACGAACCGGAGACCCAGTACTTC. Translated: CASENEPETQYF.

As to this clone: Relative to the germline gene, one junction end is altered; a read error may explain this. This sample includes further DNA sequences coding for the same CDR3. The genes are TRBV4-1 and TRBJ1-1, with a tentative D call TRBD1 (6 bases). There are 18 residues in the CDR3. The V gene's germline CDR1 is MGHRA and CDR2 YSYEKL. CDR3 sequence: CASSQDKGVIAMNTEAFF. DNA for the CDR3: TGCGCCAGCAGCCAAGATAAGGGGGTTATTGCCATGAACACTGAAGCCTTCTTT.

The chain joins TRBV7-2 to TRBJ2-1; no reliable D call. CDR1 is SGHTA and CDR2 is FQGNSA in the germline V gene. CDR3 length equals 13 residues. The V end was cut by 1 base, the J end by 5 bases, with 6 bases between. The CDR3: CASSLVRHNEQFF. CDR3 DNA: TGTGCCAGCAGCTTAGTACGACACAATGAGCAGTTCTTC.

The CDR3 region has the DNA TGTGCCAGCAGCTTAGCCAGGGGTCCCACTGAAGCTTTCTTT. Its translation is CASSLARGPTEAFF. The V and J genes are TRBV7-9 and TRBJ1-1; possible D gene TRBD1, 6 bases. The CDR3 contains 14 residues. The V gene's germline CDR1 is SEHNR and CDR2 FQNEAQ (reference sequence). With 0 bases removed from V and 4 bases from J, the gap between germline ends came to 9 bases.

The CDR3 coding sequence is TGTGCCACCAGTCCGGGGCTAGCGCGGGAGACCCAGTACTTC. Residues: CATSPGLARETQYF. The gene calls are TRBV15 and TRBJ2-5; D perhaps matches TRBD2 (6 bases). Trimming cost V 6 bases and J 5 bases, with 16 bases left between them. Germline CDR1 is LNHNV and CDR2 is YYDKDF (reference sequence). The CDR3 is 14 residues long.

The rearrangement joins TRBV29-1 to TRBJ1-2, with D perhaps matching TRBD1 (5 bases). The V end lost 6 bases, the J end lost 7 bases, and 15 bases lay between the germline ends. CDR3 length equals 12 residues. Germline CDR1 is SQVTM and CDR2 is ANQGSEA. CDR3 loop: CSVGAPRAGYTF. CDR3 in DNA: TGCAGCGTCGGGGCACCGAGGGCTGGCTACACCTTC.

This chain links TRBV5-6 with TRBJ2-7; TRBD2 matches at 13 bases. The CDR3 spans 15 residues. CDR1 and CDR2 (germline): SGHDT, YYEEEE. V lost 2 bases and J lost 2; bases outside the gene matches: 1. CDR3 protein: CASSFGLAGAYEQYF. For the CDR3, the DNA is TGTGCCAGCAGCTTCGGACTAGCGGGGGCCTACGAGCAGTACTTC.

The chain uses TRBV28 and TRBJ2-7; 10 positions match TRBD2. V lost 5 bases to trimming and J lost 6 bases; unmatched junction nucleotides: 7. Per germline, CDR1 MDHEN and CDR2 SYDVKM. CDR3 size: 14 residues. The CDR3 reads CASSLVTSGFEQYF. Here the CDR3 DNA reads TGTGCCAGCAGTCTCGTGACTAGCGGGTTCGAGCAGTACTTC.